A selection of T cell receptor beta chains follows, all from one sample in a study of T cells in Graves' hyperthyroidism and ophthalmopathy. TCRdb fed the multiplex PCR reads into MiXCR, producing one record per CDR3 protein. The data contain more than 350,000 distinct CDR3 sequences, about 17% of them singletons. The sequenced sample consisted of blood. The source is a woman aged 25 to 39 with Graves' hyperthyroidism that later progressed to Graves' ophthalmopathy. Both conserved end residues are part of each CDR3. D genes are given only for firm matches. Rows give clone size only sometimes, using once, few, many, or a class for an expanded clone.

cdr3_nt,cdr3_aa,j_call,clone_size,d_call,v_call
TGTGCCAGTACCGACCTAGGAGATACGCAGTATTTT,CASTDLGDTQYF,TRBJ2-3,many,NA,TRBV19
TGTGCCTGGAGTGTACCGGGACAGGGGTACCAGCCCCAGCATTTT,CAWSVPGQGYQPQHF,TRBJ1-5,few,TRBD1,TRBV30
TGTGCCAGCAGGGGGGTCCAAGAGACCCAGTACTTC,CASRGVQETQYF,TRBJ2-5,many,NA,TRBV2
TGTGCCAGCAAACTCCGAGGGGGGGAAGTCTCTGGGGCCAACGTCCTGACTTTC,CASKLRGGEVSGANVLTF,TRBJ2-6,many,NA,TRBV12-3/TRBV12-4
TGCGCCAGCAGCCAAGGGCCGGTCGGTCATGGCTACACCTTC,CASSQGPVGHGYTF,TRBJ1-2,many,NA,TRBV4-1
TGTGCCAGCAGCTTGGCCGGACAGGGCAACTATGGCTACACCTTC,CASSLAGQGNYGYTF,TRBJ1-2,many,TRBD1,TRBV5-6
TGTGCCAGCAGCCCGATCGGGGTAGCGGGAGGGTCAAATGAGCAGTTCTTC,CASSPIGVAGGSNEQFF,TRBJ2-1,many,TRBD2,TRBV7-9
TGTGCCAGCAGCCCATTACAGGGGGTTGGCAATCAGCCCCAGCATTTT,CASSPLQGVGNQPQHF,TRBJ1-5,many,TRBD1,TRBV4-2
TGTGCCAGCTCACCACCGGTTAGTCACGGGGAGCTGTTTTTT,CASSPPVSHGELFF,TRBJ2-2,many,NA,TRBV18
TGTGCCAGCAGTTTTAACAGGCGGGACAGACCCTACGAGCAGTACTTC,CASSFNRRDRPYEQYF,TRBJ2-7,few,NA,TRBV28
TGTGCCAGCAGTGGGGCAGGGCTTCAGCCCCAGCATTTT,CASSGAGLQPQHF,TRBJ1-5,NA,NA,TRBV25-1
TGTGCCAGCAGCTTTCAAGGGACACGCGGCCGGACCCAGTACTTC,CASSFQGTRGRTQYF,TRBJ2-5,few,NA,TRBV5-6
TGCGCCAGCAGCCGGGGGGCGGGAAAGGCCTTCTCCTACGAGCAGTACTTC,CASSRGAGKAFSYEQYF,TRBJ2-7,many,NA,TRBV5-1
TGTGCCAGCAGCTTAGGGGGACAGGGAAACACTGAAGCTTTCTTT,CASSLGGQGNTEAFF,TRBJ1-1,few,TRBD1,TRBV7-9
TGTGCCAGCAGTGAACCCAGGGTCCCCCTCGAGCAGTACTTC,CASSEPRVPLEQYF,TRBJ2-7,few,NA,TRBV2
TGTGCCAGCAGTTTCGTGGGGAACCAAGAGACCCAGTACTTC,CASSFVGNQETQYF,TRBJ2-5,many,NA,TRBV12-3/TRBV12-4
TGTGCCAGCAGTTTTACCCTTGGCGGTCACTCCGGGGAGCTGTTTTTT,CASSFTLGGHSGELFF,TRBJ2-2,many,NA,TRBV28
TGCGCCAGCAGTGAGGGGGGCTCTGGGGCCAACGTCCTGACTTTC,CASSEGGSGANVLTF,TRBJ2-6,many,NA,TRBV10-1
TGCGCCAGCAGCTCCGCCGGGACTAGCGGAGGCTACACAGATACGCAGTATTTT,CASSSAGTSGGYTDTQYF,TRBJ2-3,many,TRBD2,TRBV5-1
TGTGCCAGCAGTGCACTGGGTTTGTTAGGAAACACCATATATTTT,CASSALGLLGNTIYF,TRBJ1-3,NA,NA,TRBV2
TGTGCCAGCAGTTTAGCCCTCCCGGGACAGGGGGGAACCGGGGAGCTGTTTTTT,CASSLALPGQGGTGELFF,TRBJ2-2,many,TRBD1,TRBV28
TGTGCCAGCAGTCTCCGGACTAGCGGGAGTATTGTGGATACGCAGTATTTT,CASSLRTSGSIVDTQYF,TRBJ2-3,few,TRBD2,TRBV27